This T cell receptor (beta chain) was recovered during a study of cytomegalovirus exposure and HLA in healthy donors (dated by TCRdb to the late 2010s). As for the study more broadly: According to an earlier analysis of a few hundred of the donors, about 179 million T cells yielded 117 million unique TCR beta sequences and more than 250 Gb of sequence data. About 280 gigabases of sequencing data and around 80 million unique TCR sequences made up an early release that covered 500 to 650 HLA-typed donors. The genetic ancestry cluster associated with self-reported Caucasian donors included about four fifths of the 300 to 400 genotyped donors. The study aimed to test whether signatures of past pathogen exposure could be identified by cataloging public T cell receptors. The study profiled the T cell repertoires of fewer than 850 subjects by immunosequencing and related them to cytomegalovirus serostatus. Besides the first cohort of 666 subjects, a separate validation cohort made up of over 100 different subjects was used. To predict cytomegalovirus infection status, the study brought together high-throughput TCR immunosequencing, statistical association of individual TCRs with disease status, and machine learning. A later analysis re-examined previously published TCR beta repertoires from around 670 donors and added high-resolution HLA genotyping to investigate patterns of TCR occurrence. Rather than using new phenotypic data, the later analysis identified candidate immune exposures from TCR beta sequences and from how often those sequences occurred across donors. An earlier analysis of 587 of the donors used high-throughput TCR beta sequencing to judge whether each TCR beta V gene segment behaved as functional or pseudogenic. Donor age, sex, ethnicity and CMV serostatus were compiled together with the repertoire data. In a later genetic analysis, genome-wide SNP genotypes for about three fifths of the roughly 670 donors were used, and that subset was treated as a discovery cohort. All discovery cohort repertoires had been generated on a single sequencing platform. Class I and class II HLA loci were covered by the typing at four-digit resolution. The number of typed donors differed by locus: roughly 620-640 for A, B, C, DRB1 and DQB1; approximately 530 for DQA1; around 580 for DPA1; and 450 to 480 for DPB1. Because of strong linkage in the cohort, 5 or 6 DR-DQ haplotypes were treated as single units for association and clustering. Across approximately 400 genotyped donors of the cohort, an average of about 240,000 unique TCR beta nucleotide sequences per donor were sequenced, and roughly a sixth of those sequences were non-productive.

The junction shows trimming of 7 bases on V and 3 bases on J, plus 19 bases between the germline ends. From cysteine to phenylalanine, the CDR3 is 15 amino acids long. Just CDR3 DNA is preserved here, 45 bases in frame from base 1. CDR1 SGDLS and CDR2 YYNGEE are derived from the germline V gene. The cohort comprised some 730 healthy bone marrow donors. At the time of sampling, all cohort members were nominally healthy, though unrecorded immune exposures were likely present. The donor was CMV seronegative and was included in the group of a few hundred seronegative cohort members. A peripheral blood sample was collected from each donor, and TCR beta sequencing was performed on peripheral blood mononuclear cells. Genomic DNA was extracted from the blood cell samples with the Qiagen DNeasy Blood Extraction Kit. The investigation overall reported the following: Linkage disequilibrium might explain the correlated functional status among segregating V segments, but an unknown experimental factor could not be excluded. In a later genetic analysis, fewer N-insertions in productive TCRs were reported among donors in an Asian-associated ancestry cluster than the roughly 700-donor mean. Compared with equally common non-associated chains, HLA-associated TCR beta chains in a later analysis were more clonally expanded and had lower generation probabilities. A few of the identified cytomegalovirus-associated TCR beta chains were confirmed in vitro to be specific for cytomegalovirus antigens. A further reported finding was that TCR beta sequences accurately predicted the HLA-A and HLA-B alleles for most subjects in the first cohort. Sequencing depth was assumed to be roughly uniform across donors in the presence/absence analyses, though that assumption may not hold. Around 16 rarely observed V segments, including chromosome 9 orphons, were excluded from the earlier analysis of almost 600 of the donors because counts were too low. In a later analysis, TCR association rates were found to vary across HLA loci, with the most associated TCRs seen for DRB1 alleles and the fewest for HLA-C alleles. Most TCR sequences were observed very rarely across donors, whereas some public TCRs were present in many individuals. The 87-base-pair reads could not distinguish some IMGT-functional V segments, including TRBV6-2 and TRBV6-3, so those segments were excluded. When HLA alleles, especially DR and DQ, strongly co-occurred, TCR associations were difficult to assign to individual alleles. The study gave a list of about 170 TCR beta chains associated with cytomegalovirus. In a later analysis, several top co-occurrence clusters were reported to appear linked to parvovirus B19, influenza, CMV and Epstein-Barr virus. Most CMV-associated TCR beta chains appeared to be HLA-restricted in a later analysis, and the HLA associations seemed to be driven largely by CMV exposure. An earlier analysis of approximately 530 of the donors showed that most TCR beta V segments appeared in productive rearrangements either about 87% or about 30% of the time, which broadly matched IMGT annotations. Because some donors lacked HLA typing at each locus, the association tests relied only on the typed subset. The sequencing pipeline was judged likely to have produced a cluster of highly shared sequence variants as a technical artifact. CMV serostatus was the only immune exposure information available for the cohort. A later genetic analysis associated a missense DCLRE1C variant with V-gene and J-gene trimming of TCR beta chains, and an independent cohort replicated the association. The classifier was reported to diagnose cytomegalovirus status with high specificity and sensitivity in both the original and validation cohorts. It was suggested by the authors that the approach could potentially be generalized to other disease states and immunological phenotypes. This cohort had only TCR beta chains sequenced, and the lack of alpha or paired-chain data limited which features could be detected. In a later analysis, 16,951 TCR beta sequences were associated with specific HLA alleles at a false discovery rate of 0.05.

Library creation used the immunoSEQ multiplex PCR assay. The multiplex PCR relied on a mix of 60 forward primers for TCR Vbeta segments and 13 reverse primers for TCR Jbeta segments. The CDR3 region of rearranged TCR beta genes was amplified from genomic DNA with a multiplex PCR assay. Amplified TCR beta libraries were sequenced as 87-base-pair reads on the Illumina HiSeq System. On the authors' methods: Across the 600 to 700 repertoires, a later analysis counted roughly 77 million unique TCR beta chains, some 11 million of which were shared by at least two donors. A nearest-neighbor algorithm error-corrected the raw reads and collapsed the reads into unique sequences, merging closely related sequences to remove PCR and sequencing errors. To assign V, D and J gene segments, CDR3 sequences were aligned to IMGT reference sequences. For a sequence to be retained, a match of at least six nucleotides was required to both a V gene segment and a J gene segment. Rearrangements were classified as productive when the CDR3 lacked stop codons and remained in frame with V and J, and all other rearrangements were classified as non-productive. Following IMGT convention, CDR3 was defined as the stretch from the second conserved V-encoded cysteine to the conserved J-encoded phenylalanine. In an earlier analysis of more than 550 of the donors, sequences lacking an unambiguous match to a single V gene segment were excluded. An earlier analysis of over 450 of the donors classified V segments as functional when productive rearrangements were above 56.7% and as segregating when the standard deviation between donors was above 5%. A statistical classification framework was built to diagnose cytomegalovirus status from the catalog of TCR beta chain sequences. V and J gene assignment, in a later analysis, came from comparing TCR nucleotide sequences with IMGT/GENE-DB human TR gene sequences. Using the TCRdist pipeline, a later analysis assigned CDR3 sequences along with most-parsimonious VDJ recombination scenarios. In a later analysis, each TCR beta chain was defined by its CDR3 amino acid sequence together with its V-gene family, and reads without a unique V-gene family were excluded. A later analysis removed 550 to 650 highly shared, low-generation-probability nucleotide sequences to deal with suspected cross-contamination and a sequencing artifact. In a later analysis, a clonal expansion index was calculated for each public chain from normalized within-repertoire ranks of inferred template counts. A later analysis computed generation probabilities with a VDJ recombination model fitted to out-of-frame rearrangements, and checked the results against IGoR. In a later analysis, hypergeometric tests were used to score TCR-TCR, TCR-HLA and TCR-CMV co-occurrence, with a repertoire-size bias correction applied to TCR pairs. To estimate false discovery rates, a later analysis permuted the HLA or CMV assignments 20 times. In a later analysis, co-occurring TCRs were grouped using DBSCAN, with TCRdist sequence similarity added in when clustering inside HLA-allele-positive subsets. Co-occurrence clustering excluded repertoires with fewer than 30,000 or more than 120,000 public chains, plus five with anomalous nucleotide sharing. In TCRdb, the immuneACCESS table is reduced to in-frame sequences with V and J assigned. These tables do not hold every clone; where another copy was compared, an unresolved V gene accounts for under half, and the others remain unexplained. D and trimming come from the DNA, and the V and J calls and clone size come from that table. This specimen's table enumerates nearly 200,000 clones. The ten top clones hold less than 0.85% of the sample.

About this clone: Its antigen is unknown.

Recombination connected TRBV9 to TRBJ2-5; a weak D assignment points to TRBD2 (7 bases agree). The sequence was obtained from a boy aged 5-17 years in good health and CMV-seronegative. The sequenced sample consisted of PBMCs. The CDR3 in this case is CASARGGGAKETQYF. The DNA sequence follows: TGTGCCAGCGCCAGAGGGGGAGGGGCCAAAGAGACCCAGTACTTC.